The sample holds one count of the clone carrying this T cell receptor beta chain. What it binds is not known. The sample comes from a study of shared clonotypes between healthy human individuals. Study conclusions and caveats: Sequencing depth was expected to affect clonotype sharing among donors. Naive subsets generally exceeded memory subsets in estimated richness. Approximately 5.1% was the fraction of naive CD4 clonotypes found shared across a few donors. Generation probabilities of non-shared clonotypes were lower (relative to those shared by all four donors).

Produced via immunoSEQ multiplex PCR; TCRdb's table is partial and in-frame only. The table has around 2.5 million clones, over 85% seen once; the top ten hold 0.36%. The sequenced sample consisted of naive CD4+ T cells from PBMCs. Subset noted: CD45RA+ positively selected. This clonotype was sampled from a man younger than 35 in good health. Some clones in this sample may be carry-over from other donors' samples.

CDR3 sequence (DNA): TGTGCCAGCAGTGAATTGTCAGGTGGGGACACCGGGGAGCTGTTTTTT. It is translated as CASSELSGGDTGELFF. The chain links TRBV2 to TRBJ2-2; D remains ambiguous. Germline CDR1 and CDR2: SNHLY and FYNNEI. V shed 2 bases and J shed 3 bases, with 13 bases lying between them. CDR3 length equals 16 residues. The whole variable domain, filled in from reference TRBV2 and TRBJ2-2, reads EPEVTQTPSHQVTQMGQEVILRCVPISNHLYFYWYRQILGQKVEFLVSFYNNEISEKSEIFDDQFSVERPDGSNFTLKIRSTKLEDSAMYFCASSELSGGDTGELFFGEGSRLTVL.